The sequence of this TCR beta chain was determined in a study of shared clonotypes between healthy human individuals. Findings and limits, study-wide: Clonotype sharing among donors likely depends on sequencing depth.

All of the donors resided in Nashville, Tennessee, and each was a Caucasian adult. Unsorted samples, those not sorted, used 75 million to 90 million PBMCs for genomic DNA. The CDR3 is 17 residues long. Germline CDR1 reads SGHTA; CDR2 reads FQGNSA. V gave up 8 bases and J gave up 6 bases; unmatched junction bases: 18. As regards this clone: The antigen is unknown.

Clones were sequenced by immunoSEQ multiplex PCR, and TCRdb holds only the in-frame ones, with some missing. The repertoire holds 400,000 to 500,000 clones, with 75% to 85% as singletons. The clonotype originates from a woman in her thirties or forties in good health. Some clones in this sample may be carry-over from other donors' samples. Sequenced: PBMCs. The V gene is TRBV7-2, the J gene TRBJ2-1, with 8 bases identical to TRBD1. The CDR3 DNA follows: TGTGCCAGCGCAGTGGTGGGATGGCAGGGGGCGCCCAATGAGCAGTTCTTC. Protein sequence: CASAVVGWQGAPNEQFF.